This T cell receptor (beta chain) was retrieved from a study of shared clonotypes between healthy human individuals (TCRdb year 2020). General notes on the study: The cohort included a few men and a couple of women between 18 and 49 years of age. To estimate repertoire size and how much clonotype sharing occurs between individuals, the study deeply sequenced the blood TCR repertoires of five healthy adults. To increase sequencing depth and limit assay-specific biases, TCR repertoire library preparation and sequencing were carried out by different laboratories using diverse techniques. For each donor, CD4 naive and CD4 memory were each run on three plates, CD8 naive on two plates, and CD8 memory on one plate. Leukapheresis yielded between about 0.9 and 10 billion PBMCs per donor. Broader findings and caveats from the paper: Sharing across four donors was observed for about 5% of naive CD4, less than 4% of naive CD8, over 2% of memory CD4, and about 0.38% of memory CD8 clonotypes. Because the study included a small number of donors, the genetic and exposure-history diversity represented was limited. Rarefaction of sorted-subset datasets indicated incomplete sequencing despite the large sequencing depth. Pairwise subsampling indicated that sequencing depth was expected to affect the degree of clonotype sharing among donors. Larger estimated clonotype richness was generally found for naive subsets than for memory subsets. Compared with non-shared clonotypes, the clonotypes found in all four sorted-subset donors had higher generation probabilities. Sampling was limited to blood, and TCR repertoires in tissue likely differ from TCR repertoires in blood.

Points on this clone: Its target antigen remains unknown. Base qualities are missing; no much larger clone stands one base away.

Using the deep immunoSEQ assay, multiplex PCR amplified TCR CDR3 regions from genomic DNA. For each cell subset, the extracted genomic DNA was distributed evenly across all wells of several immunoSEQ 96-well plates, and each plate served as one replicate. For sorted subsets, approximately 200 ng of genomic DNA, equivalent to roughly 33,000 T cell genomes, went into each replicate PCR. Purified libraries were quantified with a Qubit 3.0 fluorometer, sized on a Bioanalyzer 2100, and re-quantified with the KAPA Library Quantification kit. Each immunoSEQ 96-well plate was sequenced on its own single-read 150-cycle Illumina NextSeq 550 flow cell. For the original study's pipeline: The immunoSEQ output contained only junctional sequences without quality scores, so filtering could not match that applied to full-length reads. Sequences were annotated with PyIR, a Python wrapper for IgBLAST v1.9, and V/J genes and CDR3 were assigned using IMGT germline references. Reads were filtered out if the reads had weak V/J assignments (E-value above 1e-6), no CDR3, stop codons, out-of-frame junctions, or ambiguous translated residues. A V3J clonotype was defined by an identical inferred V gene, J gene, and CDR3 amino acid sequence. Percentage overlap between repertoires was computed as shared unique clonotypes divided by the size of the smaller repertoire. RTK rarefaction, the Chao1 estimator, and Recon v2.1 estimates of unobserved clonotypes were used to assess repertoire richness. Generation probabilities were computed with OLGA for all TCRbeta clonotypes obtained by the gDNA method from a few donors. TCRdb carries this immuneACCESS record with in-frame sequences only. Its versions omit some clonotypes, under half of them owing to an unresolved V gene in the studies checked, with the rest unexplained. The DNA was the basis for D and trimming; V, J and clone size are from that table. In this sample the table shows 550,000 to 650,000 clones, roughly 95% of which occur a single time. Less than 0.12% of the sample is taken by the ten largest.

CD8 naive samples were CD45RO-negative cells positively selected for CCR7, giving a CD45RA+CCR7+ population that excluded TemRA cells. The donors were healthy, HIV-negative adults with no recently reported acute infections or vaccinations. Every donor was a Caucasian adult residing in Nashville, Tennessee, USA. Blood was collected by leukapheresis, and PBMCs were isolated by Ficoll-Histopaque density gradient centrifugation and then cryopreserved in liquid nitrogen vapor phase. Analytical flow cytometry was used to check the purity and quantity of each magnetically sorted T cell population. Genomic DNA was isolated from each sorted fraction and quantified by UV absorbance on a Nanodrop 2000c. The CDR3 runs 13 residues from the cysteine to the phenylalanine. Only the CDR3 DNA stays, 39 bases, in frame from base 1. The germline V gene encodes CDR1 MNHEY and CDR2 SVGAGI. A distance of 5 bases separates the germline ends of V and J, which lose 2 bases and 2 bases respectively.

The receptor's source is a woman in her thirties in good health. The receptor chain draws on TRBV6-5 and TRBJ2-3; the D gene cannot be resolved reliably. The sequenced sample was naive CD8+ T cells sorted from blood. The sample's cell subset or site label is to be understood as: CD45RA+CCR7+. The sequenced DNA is TGTGCCAGCAGTTACGGGAACACAGATACGCAGTATTTT. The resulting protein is CASSYGNTDTQYF.